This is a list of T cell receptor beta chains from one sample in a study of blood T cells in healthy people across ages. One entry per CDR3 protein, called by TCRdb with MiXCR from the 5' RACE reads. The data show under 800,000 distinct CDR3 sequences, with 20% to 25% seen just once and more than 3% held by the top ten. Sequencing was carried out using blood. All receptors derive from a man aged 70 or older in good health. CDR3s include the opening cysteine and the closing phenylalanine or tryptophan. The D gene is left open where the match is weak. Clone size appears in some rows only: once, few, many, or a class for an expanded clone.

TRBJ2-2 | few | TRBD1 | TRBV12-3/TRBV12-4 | CASSLRGLDTGELFF | TGTGCCAGCAGTTTAAGGGGGCTTGACACCGGGGAGCTGTTTTTT
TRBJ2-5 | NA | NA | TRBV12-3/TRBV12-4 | CASSFSLLGTQYF | TGTGCCAGCAGTTTTTCCCTCCTCGGGACCCAGTACTTC
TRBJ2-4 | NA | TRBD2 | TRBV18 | CASSQTSGSSLAKNIQYF | TGTGCCAGCTCTCAAACTAGCGGGAGCTCCTTAGCCAAAAACATTCAGTACTTC
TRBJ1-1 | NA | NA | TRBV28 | CASSSLFGGANTEAFF | TGTGCCAGCAGTTCTCTTTTCGGGGGGGCAAACACTGAAGCTTTCTTT
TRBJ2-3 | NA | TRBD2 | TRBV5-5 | CASSFGLAASTDTQYF | TGTGCCAGCAGCTTTGGACTAGCTGCTAGCACAGATACGCAGTATTTT
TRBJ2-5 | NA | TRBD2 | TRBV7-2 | CASRSGGNQETQYF | TGTGCCAGCCGTAGCGGGGGGAATCAAGAGACCCAGTACTTC
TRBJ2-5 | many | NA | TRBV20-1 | CSARDSWRGGQETQYF | TGCAGTGCTAGAGATAGTTGGAGGGGTGGACAAGAGACCCAGTACTTC
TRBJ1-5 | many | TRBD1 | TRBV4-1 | CASSQETGLNQPQHF | TGCGCCAGCAGCCAAGAGACAGGGTTGAATCAGCCCCAGCATTTT
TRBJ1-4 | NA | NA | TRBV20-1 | CSAGGIGSQNEKLFF | TGCAGTGCTGGAGGGATAGGCAGCCAAAATGAAAAACTGTTTTTT
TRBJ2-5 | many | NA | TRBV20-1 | CSAREGGTGETQYF | TGCAGTGCTAGAGAGGGGGGAACCGGAGAGACCCAGTACTTC
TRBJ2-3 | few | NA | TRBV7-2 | CASSLRGSATDTQYF | TGTGCCAGCAGCTTAAGGGGCTCCGCCACAGATACGCAGTATTTT
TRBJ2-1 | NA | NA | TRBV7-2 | CASSSVQGHEQFF | TGTGCCAGCAGCTCCGTACAGGGCCATGAGCAGTTCTTC
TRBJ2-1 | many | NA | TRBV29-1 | CSVEAGLGGAYNEQFF | TGCAGCGTTGAGGCCGGTTTGGGAGGAGCCTACAATGAGCAGTTCTTC
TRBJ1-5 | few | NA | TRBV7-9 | CASSFMGNNQPQHF | TGTGCCAGCAGCTTCATGGGGAACAATCAGCCCCAGCATTTT
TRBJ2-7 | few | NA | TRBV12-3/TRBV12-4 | CASSSYRDSYEQYF | TGTGCCAGCAGTTCCTACAGGGATTCCTACGAGCAGTACTTC
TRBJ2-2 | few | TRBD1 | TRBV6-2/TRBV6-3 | CAISQLHVAGGDTGELFF | TGTGCCATCTCGCAGTTACACGTCGCAGGGGGCGACACCGGGGAGCTGTTTTTT
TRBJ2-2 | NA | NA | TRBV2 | CASSESAVTGELFF | TGTGCCAGCAGTGAATCAGCAGTCACCGGGGAGCTGTTTTTT
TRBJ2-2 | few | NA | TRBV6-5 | CASNLRGYPLPGELFF | TGTGCCAGCAATTTACGGGGTTATCCTTTGCCCGGGGAGCTGTTTTTT
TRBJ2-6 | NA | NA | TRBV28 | CASSTTVRWGSGANVLTF | TGTGCCAGCTCTACCACGGTCCGATGGGGCTCTGGGGCCAACGTCCTGACTTTC
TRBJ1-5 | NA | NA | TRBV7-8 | CASSRTEYSNQPQHF | TGTGCCAGCAGCCGGACAGAATATAGCAATCAGCCCCAGCATTTT
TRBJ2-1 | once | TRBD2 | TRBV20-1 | CSAIGTSDSEQFF | TGCAGTGCTATCGGGACTAGTGATTCTGAGCAGTTCTTC
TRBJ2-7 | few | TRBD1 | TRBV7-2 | CASSFRTGTGGGGYEQYF | TGTGCCAGCAGCTTCCGTACCGGGACAGGGGGCGGCGGCTACGAGCAGTACTTC
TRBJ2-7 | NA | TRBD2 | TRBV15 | CATSRGGTTQYEQYF | TGTGCCACCAGCAGAGGGGGGACTACCCAGTACGAGCAGTACTTC
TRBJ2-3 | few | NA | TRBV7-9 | CASSSPIFTDTQYF | TGTGCCAGCAGCTCTCCAATTTTCACAGATACGCAGTATTTT
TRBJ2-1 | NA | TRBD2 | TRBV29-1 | CSGAALAGERGDEQFF | TGCAGCGGGGCTGCGCTAGCGGGTGAGAGGGGAGATGAGCAGTTCTTC
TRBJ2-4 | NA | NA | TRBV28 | CASSLRTLAKNIQYF | TGTGCCAGCAGTTTAAGGACTTTAGCCAAAAACATTCAGTACTTC
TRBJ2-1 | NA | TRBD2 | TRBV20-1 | CSAKREPNNEQFF | TGCAGTGCTAAGCGGGAGCCCAACAATGAGCAGTTCTTC
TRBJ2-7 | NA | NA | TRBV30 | CAWSLLAFHEQYF | TGTGCCTGGAGTTTACTAGCTTTCCACGAGCAGTACTTC
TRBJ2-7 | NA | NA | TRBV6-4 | CASDQGTYYEQYF | TGTGCCAGCGACCAGGGTACCTACTACGAGCAGTACTTC
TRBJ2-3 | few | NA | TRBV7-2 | CASSSGGPPGRRDTQYF | TGTGCCAGCAGCTCCGGGGGTCCACCGGGGCGGAGGGATACGCAGTATTTT